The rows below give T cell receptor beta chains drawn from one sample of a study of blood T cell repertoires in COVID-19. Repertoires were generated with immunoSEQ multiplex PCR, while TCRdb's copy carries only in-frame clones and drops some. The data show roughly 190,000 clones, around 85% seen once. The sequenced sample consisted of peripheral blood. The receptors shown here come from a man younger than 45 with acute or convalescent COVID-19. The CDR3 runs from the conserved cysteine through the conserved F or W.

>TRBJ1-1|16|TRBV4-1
CASSQTPTATITEAFF
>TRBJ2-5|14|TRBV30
CAWRIAGAQETQYF
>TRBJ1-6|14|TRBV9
CASSLRQGNSPLHF
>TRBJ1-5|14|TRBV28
CASSQDRFQGPQHF
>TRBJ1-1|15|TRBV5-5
CASSLGLTVNTEAFF
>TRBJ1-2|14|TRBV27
CASKVEGLGSGYTF
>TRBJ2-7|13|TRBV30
CACWPGQVGEQYF
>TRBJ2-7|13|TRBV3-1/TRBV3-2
CASSQRGSYEQYF
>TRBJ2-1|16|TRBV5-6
CASSFLVGQGIGEQFF
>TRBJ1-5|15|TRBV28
CASRTGVYSNQPQHF
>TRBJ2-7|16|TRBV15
CATSRPRGVEKNEQYF
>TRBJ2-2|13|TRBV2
CASTREHTGELFF
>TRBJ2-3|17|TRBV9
CASSHTPTSGGTDTQYF
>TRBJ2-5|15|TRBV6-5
CASGTVQGAQETQYF
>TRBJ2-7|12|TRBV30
CAWSGGAWEQYF
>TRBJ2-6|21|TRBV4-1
CASSQDLQGTKVFTGANVLTF
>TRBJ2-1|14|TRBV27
CASSSLGQGNEQFF
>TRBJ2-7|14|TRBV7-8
CASSLVELSYEQYF
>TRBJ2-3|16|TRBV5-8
CASSFLSGLGTDTQYF
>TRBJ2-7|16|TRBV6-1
CASSEEGLRGRAREYF
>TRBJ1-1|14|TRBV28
CASSLNYRGTEAFF
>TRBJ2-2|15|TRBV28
CASSFWGGTTGELFF
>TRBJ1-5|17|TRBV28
CASSLEEDTFRTQPQHF
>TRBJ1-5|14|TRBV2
CASSAWSSNQPQHF
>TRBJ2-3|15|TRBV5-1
CASSSAGASTDTQYF
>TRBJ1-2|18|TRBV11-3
CASIPSGTNLRSNYGYTF
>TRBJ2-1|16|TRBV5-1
CASSLSGSGSYNEQFF
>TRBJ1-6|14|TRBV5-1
CASSLTGVGSPLHF
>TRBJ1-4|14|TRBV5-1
CASSPGGGLEKLFF
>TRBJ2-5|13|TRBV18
CASSPLPGETQYF
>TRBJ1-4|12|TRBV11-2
CASSHRGEKLFF
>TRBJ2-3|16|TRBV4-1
CASSPSNVRDTDTQYF
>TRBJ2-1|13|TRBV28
CASSSGGNNEQFF
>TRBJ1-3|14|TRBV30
CAWSVRGAGNTIYF
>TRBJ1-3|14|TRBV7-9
CASSLGRVGNTIYF
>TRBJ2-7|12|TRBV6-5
CAASGSNYEQYF
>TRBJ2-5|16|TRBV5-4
CASSSYGTSGWKTQYF
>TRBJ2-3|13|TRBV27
CASSGTGVTTQYF
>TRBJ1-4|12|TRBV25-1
CASSEYLGTVVF
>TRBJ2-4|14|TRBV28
CASGQTGVWNIQYF
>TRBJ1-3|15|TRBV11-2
CASSLIHHSGNTIYF
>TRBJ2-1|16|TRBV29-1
CSVVVLAGVVMNEQFF
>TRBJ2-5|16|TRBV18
CASSTAGGTGQETQYF
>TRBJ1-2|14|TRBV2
CASSEMMTGKGYTF
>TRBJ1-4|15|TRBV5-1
CASSLKRGPDEKLFF
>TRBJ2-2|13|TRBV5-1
CASSLAFTGELFF
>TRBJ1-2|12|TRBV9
CASSAANYGYTF
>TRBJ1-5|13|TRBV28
CASRAGIGQPQHF
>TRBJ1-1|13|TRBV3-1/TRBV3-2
CASSQGGRTEAFF
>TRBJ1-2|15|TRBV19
CASSIRGWRYYGYTF
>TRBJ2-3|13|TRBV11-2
CASSLGRTDTQYF